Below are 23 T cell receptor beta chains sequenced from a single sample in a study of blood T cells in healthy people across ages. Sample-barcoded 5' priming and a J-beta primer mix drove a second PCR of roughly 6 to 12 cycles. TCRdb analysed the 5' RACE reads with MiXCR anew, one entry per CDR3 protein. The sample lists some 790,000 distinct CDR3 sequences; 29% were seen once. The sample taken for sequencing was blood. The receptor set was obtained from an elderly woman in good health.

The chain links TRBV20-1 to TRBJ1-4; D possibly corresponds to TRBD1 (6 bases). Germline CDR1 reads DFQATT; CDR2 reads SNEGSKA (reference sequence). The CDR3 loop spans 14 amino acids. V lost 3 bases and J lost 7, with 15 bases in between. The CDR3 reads CSASDPGDGEKLFF. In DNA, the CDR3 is TGCAGTGCTAGTGATCCAGGGGACGGTGAAAAACTGTTTTTT.

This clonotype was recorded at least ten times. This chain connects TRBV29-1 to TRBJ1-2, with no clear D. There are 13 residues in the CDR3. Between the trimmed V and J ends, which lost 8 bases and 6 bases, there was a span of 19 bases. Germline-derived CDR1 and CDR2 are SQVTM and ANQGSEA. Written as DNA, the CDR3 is TGCAGCACCGAGAGGATCGGGCAGGATGGCTACACCTTC. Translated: CSTERIGQDGYTF.

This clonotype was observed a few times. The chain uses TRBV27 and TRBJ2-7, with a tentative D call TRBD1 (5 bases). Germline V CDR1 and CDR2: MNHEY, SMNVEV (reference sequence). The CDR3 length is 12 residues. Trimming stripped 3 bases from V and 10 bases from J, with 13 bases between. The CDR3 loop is CASSFGQGIQYF. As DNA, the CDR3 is TGTGCCAGCAGTTTCGGTCAGGGAATTCAGTACTTC.

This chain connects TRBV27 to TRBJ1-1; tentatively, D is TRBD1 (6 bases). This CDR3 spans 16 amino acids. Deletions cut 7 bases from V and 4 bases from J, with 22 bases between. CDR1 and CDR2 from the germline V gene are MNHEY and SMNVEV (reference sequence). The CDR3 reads CASNPTVGGGSTEAFF. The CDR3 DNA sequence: TGTGCCAGCAACCCCACGGTAGGGGGTGGGAGCACTGAAGCTTTCTTT.

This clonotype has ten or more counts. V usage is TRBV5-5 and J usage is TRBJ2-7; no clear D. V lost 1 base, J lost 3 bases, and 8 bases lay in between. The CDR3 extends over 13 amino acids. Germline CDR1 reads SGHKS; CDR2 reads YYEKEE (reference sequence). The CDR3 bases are TGTGCCAGCAGCTTGCAGGTCAACTACGAGCAGTACTTC. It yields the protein CASSLQVNYEQYF.

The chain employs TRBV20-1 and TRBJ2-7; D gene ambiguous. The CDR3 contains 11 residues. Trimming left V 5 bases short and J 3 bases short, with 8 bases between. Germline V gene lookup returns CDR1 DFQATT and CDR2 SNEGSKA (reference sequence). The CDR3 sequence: CSAVDDYEQYF. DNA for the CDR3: TGCAGTGCTGTGGATGACTACGAGCAGTACTTC.

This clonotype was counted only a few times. DNA of the CDR3: TGCAGTGCTAGAGACAGTCTTGCGGGTTCACCCCTCCACTTT. This codes for CSARDSLAGSPLHF. The J gene is TRBJ1-6, the V gene TRBV20-1; D unresolved. CDR3 size: 14 residues. V was shortened by 0 bases and J by 9 bases, with 12 bases between the two germline ends. Per the germline V gene, CDR1 is DFQATT and CDR2 is SNEGSKA (reference sequence).

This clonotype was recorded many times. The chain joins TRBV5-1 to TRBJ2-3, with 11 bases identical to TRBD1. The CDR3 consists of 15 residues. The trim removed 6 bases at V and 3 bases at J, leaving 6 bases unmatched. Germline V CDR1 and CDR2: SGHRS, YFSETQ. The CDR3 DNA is TGCGCCAGCACACGGACAGGGGGCCGGACAGATACGCAGTATTTT. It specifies CASTRTGGRTDTQYF.

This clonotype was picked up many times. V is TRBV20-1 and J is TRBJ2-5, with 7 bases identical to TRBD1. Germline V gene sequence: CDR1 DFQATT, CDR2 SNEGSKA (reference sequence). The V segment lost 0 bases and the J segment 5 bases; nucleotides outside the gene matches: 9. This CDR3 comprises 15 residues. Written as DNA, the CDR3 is TGCAGTGCTAGAGATCTGAGGGGGCAGGGGGAGACCCAGTACTTC. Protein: CSARDLRGQGETQYF.

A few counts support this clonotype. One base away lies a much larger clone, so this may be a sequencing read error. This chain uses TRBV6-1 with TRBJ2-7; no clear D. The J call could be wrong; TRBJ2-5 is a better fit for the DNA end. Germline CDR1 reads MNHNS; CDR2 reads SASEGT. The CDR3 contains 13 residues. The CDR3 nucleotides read TGTGCCAGCAGGGTAGAAGACCGCGGGACCCAGTACTTC. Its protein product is CASRVEDRGTQYF.

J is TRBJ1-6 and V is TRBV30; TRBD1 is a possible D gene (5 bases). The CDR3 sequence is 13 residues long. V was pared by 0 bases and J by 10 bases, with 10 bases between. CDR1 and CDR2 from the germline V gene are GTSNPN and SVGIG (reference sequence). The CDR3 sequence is CAWSVLQGSPLHF. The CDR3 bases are TGTGCCTGGAGTGTACTCCAGGGCTCACCCCTCCACTTT.

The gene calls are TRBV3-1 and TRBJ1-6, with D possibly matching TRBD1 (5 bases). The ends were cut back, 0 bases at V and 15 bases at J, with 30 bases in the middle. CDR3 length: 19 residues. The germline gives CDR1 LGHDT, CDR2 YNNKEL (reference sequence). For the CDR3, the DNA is TGTGCCAGCAGCCAAGAGTTATTAACCGGGACCAACTGGGGTGGAGGCCTCCACTTT. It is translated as CASSQELLTGTNWGGGLHF.

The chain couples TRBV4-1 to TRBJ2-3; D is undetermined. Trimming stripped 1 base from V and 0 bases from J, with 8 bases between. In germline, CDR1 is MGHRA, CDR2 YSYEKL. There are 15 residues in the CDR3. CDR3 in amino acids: CASSQGHRSTDTQYF. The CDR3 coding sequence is TGCGCCAGCAGCCAAGGCCACAGAAGCACAGATACGCAGTATTTT.

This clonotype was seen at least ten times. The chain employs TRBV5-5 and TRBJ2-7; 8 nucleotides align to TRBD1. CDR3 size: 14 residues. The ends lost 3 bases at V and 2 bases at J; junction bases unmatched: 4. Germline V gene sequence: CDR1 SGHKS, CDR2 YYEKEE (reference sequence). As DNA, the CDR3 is TGTGCCAGCAGCTCTCGACAGGGGCCCTACGAGCAGTACTTC. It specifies CASSSRQGPYEQYF.

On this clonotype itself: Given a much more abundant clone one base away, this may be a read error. The CDR3 loop is CASSQYDTWTGYEQYF. CDR3 DNA: TGCGCCAGCAGCCAATACGACACCTGGACAGGCTACGAGCAGTACTTC. This chain links TRBV5-1 with TRBJ2-7; 7 nucleotides agree with TRBD1. After removal of 4 bases from V and 3 bases from J, the junction contained 13 bases not matched to a gene. The germline V gene encodes CDR1 SGHRS and CDR2 YFSETQ. This CDR3 is 16 amino acids long.

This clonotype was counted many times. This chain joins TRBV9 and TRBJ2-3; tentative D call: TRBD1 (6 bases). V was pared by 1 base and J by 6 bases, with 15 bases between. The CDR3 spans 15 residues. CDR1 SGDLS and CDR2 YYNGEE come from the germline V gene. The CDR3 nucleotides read TGTGCCAGCAGCGTAAGGGGGAACGGGGAGGATACGCAGTATTTT. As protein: CASSVRGNGEDTQYF.

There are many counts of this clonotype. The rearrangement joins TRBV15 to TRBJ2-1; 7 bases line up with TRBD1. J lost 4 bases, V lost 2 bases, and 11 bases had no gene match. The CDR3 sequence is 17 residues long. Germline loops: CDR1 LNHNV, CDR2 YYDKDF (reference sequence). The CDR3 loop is CATSRSSSTGSYNEQFF. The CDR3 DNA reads TGTGCCACCAGCAGAAGCTCCTCGACAGGGTCATACAATGAGCAGTTCTTC.

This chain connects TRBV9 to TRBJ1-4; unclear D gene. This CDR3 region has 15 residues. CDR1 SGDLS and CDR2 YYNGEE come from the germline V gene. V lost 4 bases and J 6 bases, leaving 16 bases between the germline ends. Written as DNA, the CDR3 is TGTGCCAGCAGCCCCGAATGGGCGGGTTATGAAAAACTGTTTTTT. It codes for CASSPEWAGYEKLFF.

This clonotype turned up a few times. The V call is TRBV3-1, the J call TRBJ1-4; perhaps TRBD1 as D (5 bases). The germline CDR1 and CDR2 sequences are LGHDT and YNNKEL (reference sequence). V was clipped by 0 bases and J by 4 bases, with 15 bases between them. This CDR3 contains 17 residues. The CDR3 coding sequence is TGTGCCAGCAGCCAAGATCTGAGGGACGGAGGTAATGAAAAACTGTTTTTT. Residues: CASSQDLRDGGNEKLFF.

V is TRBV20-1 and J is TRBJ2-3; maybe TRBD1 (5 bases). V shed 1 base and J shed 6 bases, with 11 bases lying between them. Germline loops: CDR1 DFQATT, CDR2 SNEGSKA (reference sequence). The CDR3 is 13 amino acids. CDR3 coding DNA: TGCAGTGCTAGAGCCCCGGACACCGATACGCAGTATTTT. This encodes CSARAPDTDTQYF.

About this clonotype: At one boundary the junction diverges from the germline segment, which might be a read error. For the CDR3, the DNA is TGCAGGGCTAGAAACCCCAGGTATGAGCAGTTCTTC. Protein: CRARNPRYEQFF. V usage is TRBV20-1 and J usage is TRBJ2-1; D uncertain. CDR3 size: 12 residues. Germline-derived CDR1 and CDR2 are DFQATT and SNEGSKA (reference sequence).

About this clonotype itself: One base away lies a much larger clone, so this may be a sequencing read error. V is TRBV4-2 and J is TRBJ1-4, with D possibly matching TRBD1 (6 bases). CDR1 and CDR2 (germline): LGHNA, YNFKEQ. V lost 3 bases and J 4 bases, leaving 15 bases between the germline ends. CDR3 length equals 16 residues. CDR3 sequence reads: CASSHSDRTHNEKLFF. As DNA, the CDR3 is TGTGCCAGCAGCCATTCCGACAGGACGCATAATGAAAAACTGTTTTTT.

The CDR3 nucleotides read TGTGCCAGCTCACCACCGGTGCGGGACAGGAAGTCCTACGAGCAGTACTTC. Its protein product is CASSPPVRDRKSYEQYF. The chain recombines TRBV18 with TRBJ2-7; 8 bases are a match to TRBD1. After removal of 0 bases from V and 1 base from J, the junction contained 8 bases not matched to a gene. CDR1 is KGHSH, CDR2 LQKENI, per germline. CDR3 size: 17 residues.